This T cell receptor beta chain is drawn from a study of cytomegalovirus exposure and HLA in healthy donors. The V segment lost 1 base and the J segment 9 bases; nucleotides outside the gene matches: 2. Per the germline V gene, CDR1 is LGHNA and CDR2 is YSLEER. The CDR3 has 15 residues. This clone is a singleton in its sample. This PCR relied on a set of 60 Vbeta primers and 13 Jbeta primers. Data came from immunoSEQ multiplex PCR; TCRdb stores just in-frame clones and leaves some out. The sample records 150,000 to 200,000 clones, roughly 82% being singletons. Sequencing was done on a sample of PBMCs. The rearrangement links TRBV4-3 to TRBJ1-6, with 11 bases lining up with TRBD1. The sequence was collected from a man aged 35 to 55 in good health and CMV-seronegative. The CDR3 DNA reads as TGCGCCAGCAGCCAAGGGACAGGGGGCCTTTCACCCCTCCACTTT. Encoded protein: CASSQGTGGLSPLHF.